This TCR beta chain was identified during a study of blood T cells in healthy people across ages. The authors ran a second PCR of about 7 to 11 cycles using a sample-barcoded 5' primer and a J-beta primer mix. TCRdb called the 5' RACE reads again in MiXCR, with one record for every CDR3 protein. Altogether 780,000 or so distinct CDR3 sequences are present, 45% to 70% being singletons, with the ten largest covering 20% to 30%. Trimming cost V 0 bases and J 6 bases, with 12 bases left between them. There are 15 residues in the CDR3. Germline V gene data show CDR1 as SGHRS and CDR2 as YFSETQ. The sequenced sample consisted of blood. This chain uses TRBV5-1 with TRBJ1-4, with TRBD1 as a possible D gene (5 bases). The clonotype comes from a man between 35 and 55 years old in good health. The CDR3: CASSLDGAEDEKLFF. CDR3 nucleotide sequence: TGCGCCAGCAGCTTGGATGGGGCAGAAGATGAAAAACTGTTTTTT.